These 8 T cell receptor beta chains were sequenced from one sample in a study of cytomegalovirus exposure and HLA in healthy donors. Sequencing was performed with immunoSEQ multiplex PCR; in TCRdb, only in-frame clones are kept and a portion is missing. The sample records a few hundred thousand clones, approximately 80% being singletons. Sequenced: PBMCs. All receptors derive from a young woman in good health and CMV-seropositive.

The CDR3 spells CASSPGLLAGIQSDTQYF. DNA of the CDR3: TGTGCCAGCAGCCCCGGATTACTCGCGGGAATTCAGTCGGATACGCAGTATTTT. The rearrangement uses TRBV27 and TRBJ2-3; D possibly corresponds to TRBD2 (6 bases). The CDR3 sequence is 18 residues long. V was clipped by 6 bases and J by 6 bases, with 28 bases between them. CDR1 MNHEY and CDR2 SMNVEV come from the germline V gene (reference sequence).

The rearrangement joins TRBV4-1 to TRBJ1-2; 10 bases align to TRBD1. With V trimmed by 1 base and J by 6 bases, 5 bases remained unmatched. The CDR3 loop spans 15 amino acids. CDR1 MGHRA and CDR2 YSYEKL come from the germline V gene. CDR3 residues: CASSQGDRGSHGYTF. The DNA for the CDR3 is TGCGCCAGCAGCCAAGGGGACAGGGGAAGTCATGGCTACACCTTC.

The rearrangement joins TRBV11-3 to TRBJ2-3; 10 bases are a match to TRBD1. This CDR3 has 12 residues. The germline V gene encodes CDR1 SGHNT and CDR2 YENEEA. The ends lost 5 bases at V and 9 bases at J; junction bases unmatched: 2. The CDR3 here is CASSPTGGTQYF. The CDR3, as DNA: TGTGCCAGCAGCCCGACAGGGGGCACGCAGTATTTT.

The chain has TRBV7-3 and TRBJ1-3; no definite D call. The CDR3 loop spans 14 amino acids. V lost 5 bases and J 0 bases, leaving 8 bases between the germline ends. The germline CDR1 and CDR2 sequences are SGHTA and FQGTGA. CDR3 in DNA: TGTGCCAGCAGCCCGGACTACTCTGGAAACACCATATATTTT. Its translation is CASSPDYSGNTIYF.

This rearrangement joins TRBV7-9 to TRBJ1-4; 11 positions agree with TRBD1. This CDR3 has 14 residues. Germline loops: CDR1 SEHNR, CDR2 FQNEAQ (reference sequence). Germline trimming cut 2 bases from V and 10 bases from J; bases unmatched to any gene: 3. CDR3 protein: CASSLKGQGGKLFF. Written as DNA, the CDR3 is TGTGCCAGCAGCTTAAAGGGACAGGGGGGAAAACTGTTTTTT.

This chain connects TRBV23-1 to TRBJ2-7, with D perhaps TRBD2 (6 bases). TRBV23-1 is classed as an ORF, of uncertain function. With 4 bases removed from V and 4 bases from J, the gap between germline ends came to 11 bases. CDR3 size: 13 residues. CDR3 sequence reads: CASSPRERYEQYF. The CDR3 DNA reads as TGCGCCAGCAGTCCACGGGAGAGGTACGAGCAGTACTTC.

The chain recombines TRBV7-2 with TRBJ1-5, with D possibly matching TRBD1 (5 bases). The CDR3 length is 16 residues. Germline CDR1 SGHTA, CDR2 FQGNSA. Trimming left V 1 base short and J 0 bases short, with 10 bases between. The DNA of the CDR3 is TGTGCCAGCAGCTTAGAGGGGATGTATAGCAATCAGCCCCAGCATTTT. It yields the protein CASSLEGMYSNQPQHF.

For the CDR3, the DNA is TGTGCCAGCAGCTTAGATCGGACAGGGGGAAACACCATATATTTT. Residues: CASSLDRTGGNTIYF. The J gene is TRBJ1-3, the V gene TRBV7-9; 8 bases match TRBD1. CDR3 length: 15 amino acids. Germline V CDR1 and CDR2: SEHNR, FQNEAQ (reference sequence). The junction had 3 bases not matched to a gene; V was cut back by 1 base and J by 4 bases.